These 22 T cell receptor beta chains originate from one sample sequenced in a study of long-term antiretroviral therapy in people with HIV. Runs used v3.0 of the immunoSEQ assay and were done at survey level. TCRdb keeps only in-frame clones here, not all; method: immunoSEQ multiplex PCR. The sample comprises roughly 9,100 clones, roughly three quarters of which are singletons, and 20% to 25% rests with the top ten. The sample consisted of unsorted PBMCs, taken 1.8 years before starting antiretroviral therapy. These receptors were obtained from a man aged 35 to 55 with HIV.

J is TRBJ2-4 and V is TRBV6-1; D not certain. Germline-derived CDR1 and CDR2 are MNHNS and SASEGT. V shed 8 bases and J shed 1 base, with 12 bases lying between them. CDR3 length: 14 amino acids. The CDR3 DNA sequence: TGTGCCAGCGGAAGGAAAGACGCCAAAAACATTCAGTACTTC. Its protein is CASGRKDAKNIQYF.

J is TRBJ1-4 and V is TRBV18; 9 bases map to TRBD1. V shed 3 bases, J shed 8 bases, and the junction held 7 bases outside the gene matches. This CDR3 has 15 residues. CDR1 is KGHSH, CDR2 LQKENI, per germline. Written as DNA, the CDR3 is TGTGCCAGCTCACCGTCGACAGGGGGGAAGGAAAAACTGTTTTTT. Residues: CASSPSTGGKEKLFF.

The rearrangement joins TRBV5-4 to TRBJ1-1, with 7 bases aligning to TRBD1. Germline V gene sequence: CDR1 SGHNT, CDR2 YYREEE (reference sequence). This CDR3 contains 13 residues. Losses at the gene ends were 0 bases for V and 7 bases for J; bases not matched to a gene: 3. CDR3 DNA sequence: TGTGCCAGCAGCTTGGAAGGGGGCTATGAAGCTTTCTTT. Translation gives CASSLEGGYEAFF.

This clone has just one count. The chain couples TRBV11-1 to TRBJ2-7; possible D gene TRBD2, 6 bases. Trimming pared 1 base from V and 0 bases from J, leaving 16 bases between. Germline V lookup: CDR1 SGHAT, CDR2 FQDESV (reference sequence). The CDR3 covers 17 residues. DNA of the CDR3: TGTGCCAGCAGCTTAGGCGCGGGTAGCGGAGTCTCCTACGAGCAGTACTTC. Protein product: CASSLGAGSGVSYEQYF.

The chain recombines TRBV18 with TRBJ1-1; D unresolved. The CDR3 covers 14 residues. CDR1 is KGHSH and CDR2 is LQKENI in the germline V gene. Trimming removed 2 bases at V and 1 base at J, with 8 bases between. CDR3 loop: CASSPELRNTEAFF. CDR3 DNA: TGTGCCAGCTCACCAGAACTGAGGAACACTGAAGCTTTCTTT.

Written as DNA, the CDR3 is TGTGCCTGGAGTTCAGGGACAGACGAGCAGTACTTC. Its protein product is CAWSSGTDEQYF. The rearrangement links TRBV30 to TRBJ2-7, with 7 nucleotides matching TRBD1. Germline V gene lookup returns CDR1 GTSNPN and CDR2 SVGIG (reference sequence). The CDR3 covers 12 residues. V shed 2 bases, J shed 5 bases, and the junction held 3 bases outside the gene matches.

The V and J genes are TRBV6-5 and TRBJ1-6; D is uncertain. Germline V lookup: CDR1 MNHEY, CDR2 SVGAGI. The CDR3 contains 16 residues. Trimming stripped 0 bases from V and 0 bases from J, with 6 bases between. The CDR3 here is CASSYSWSSYNSPLHF. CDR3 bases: TGTGCCAGCAGTTACTCCTGGAGCTCCTATAATTCACCCCTCCACTTT.

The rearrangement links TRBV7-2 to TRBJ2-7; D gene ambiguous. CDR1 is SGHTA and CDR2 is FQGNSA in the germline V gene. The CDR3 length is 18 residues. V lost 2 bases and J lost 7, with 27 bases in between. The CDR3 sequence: CASSLRIPVPWVKLEQYF. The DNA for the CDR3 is TGTGCCAGCAGCTTAAGAATCCCGGTCCCCTGGGTAAAACTAGAGCAGTACTTC.

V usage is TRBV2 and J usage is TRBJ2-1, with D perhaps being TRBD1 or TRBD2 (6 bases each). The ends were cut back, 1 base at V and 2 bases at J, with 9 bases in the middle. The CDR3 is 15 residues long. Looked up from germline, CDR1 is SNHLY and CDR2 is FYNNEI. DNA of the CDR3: TGTGCCAGCAGTGAAGTGAGGGGGGCCTACAATGAGCAGTTCTTC. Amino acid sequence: CASSEVRGAYNEQFF.

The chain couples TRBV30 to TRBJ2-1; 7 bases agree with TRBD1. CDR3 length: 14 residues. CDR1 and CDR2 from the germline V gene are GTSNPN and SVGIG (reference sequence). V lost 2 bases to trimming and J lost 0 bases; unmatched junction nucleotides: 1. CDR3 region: CAWSRDSSYNEQFF. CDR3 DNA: TGTGCCTGGAGTCGGGACAGCTCCTACAATGAGCAGTTCTTC.

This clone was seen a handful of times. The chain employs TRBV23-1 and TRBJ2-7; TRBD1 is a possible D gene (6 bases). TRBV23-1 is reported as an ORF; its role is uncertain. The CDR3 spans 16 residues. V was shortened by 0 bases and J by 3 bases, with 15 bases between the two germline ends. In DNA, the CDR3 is TGCGCCAGCAGTCAATCGCAGTCCCGGGACAACTACGAGCAGTACTTC. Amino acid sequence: CASSQSQSRDNYEQYF.

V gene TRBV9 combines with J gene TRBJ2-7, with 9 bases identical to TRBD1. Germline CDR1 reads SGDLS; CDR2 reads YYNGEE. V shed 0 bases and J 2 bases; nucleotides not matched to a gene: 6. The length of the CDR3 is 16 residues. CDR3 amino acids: CASSVGRDRATYEQYF. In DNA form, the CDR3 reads TGTGCCAGCAGCGTAGGTAGGGACAGGGCCACCTACGAGCAGTACTTC.

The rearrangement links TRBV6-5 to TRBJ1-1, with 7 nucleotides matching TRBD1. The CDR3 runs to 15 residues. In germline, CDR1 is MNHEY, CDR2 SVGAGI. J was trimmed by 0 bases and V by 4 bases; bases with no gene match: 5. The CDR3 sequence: CASSSGQILNTEAFF. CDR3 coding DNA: TGTGCCAGCAGTTCGGGACAGATCCTGAACACTGAAGCTTTCTTT.

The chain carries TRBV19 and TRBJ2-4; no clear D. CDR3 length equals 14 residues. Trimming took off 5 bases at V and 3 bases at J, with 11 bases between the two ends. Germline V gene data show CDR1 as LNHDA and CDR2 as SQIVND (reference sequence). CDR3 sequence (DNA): TGTGCCAGTAGTCAGGAACCTGGCAAAAACATTCAGTACTTC. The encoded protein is CASSQEPGKNIQYF.

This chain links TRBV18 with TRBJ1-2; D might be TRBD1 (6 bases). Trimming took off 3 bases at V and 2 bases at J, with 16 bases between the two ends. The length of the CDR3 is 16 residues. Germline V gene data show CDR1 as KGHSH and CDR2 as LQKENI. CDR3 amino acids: CASSPLGGDTNYGYTF. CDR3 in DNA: TGTGCCAGCTCACCTCTAGGAGGGGACACCAACTATGGCTACACCTTC.

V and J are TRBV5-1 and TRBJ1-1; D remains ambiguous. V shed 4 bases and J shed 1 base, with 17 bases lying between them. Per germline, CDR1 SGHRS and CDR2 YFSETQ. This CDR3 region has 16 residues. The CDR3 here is CASSPSADGGNTEAFF. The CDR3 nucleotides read TGCGCCAGCAGCCCATCAGCGGACGGAGGGAACACTGAAGCTTTCTTT.

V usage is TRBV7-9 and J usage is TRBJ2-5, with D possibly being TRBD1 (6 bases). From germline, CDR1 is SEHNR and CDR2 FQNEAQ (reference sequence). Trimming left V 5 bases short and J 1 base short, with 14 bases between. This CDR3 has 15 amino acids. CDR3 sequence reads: CASSPGQTFQETQYF. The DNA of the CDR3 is TGTGCCAGCAGCCCCGGACAGACTTTCCAAGAGACCCAGTACTTC. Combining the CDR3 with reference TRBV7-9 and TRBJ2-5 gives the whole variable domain DTGVSQNPRHKITKRGQNVTFRCDPISEHNRLYWYRQTLGQGPEFLTYFQNEAQLEKSRLLSDRFSAERPKGSFSTLEIQRTEQGDSAMYLCASSPGQTFQETQYFGPGTRLLVL.

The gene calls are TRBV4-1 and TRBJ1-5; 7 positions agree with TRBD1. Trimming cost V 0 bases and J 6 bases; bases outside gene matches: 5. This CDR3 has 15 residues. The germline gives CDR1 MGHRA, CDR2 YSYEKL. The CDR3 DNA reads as TGCGCCAGCAGCCAAGAGGCAGGGGGAACTCAGCCCCAGCATTTT. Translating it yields CASSQEAGGTQPQHF.

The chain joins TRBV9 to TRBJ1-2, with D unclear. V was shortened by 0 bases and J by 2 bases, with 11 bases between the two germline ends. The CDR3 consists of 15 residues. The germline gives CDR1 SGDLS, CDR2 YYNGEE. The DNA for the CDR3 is TGTGCCAGCAGCGTAGGCACTAAAGGAAACTATGGCTACACCTTC. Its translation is CASSVGTKGNYGYTF.

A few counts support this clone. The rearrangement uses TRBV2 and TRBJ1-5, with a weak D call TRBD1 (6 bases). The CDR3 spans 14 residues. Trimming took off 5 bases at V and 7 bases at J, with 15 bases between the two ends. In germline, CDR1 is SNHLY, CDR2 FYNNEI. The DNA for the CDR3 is TGTGCCAGCAGTCTACAGGGAGCAGGGCAGCCCCAGCATTTT. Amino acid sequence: CASSLQGAGQPQHF.

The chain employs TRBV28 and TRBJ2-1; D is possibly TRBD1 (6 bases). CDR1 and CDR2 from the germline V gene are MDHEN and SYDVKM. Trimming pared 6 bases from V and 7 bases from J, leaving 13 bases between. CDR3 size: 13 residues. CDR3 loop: CASSPIGGNEQFF. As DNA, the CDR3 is TGTGCCAGCAGCCCGATAGGGGGAAATGAGCAGTTCTTC.

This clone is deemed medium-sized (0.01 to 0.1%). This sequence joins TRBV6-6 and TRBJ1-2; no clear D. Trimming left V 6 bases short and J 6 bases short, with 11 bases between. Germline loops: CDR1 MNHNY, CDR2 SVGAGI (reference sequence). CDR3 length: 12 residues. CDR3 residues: CASSRQEDGYTF. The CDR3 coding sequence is TGTGCCAGCAGCCGGCAAGAAGATGGCTACACCTTC.